This TCR beta chain was captured in a study of blood T cells in healthy people across ages. Germline V gene lookup returns CDR1 MNHEY and CDR2 SVGAGI. CDR3 size: 14 residues. V lost 6 bases and J lost 5, with 14 bases in between. With a J-beta primer mix and a sample-barcoded 5' primer, a second PCR ran about 6 to 11 cycles. Using its own MiXCR run on the 5' RACE reads, TCRdb lists one record per CDR3 protein. The table lists 1,800,000 or so distinct CDR3 sequences, about two fifths of them singletons. Specimen: blood. The sequence was collected from a human donor in good health. J is TRBJ2-1 and V is TRBV6-5; D possibly corresponds to TRBD1 (6 bases). CDR3 bases: TGTGCCAGCAGCCCCGTCAACAGGGACAATGAGCAGTTCTTC. Residues: CASSPVNRDNEQFF.